The entry below describes one T cell receptor (beta chain). In the authors' workflow: Scientists estimated how many nucleated cells there were by amplifying reference gene primers. TCRdb's table, derived via immunoSEQ multiplex PCR, lists solely in-frame clones and lacks some. V and J calls and clone size come straight from that table; D and trimming were deduced from the DNA. The table lists fewer than 350,000 clones, almost 90% of them singletons. CDR3 length equals 12 residues. CDR1 and CDR2 (germline): MDHEN, SYDVKM. Trimming removed 6 bases from V and 3 bases from J, with 8 bases in between. The sample originates from a study of blood T cell repertoires in COVID-19. In the study overall: The analysed material was cDNA or gDNA that came from T cells, B-cell-depleted T cells, or PBMCs.

The sample consisted of PBMCs or T cells enriched from blood (not recorded which). The chain is built from TRBV28 and TRBJ1-2; D ambiguous. The sequence was obtained from a woman in her thirties who had been exposed to COVID-19. CDR3 nucleotide sequence: TGTGCCAGCAGCCCTCCGGACTATGGCTACACCTTC. It translates to CASSPPDYGYTF.